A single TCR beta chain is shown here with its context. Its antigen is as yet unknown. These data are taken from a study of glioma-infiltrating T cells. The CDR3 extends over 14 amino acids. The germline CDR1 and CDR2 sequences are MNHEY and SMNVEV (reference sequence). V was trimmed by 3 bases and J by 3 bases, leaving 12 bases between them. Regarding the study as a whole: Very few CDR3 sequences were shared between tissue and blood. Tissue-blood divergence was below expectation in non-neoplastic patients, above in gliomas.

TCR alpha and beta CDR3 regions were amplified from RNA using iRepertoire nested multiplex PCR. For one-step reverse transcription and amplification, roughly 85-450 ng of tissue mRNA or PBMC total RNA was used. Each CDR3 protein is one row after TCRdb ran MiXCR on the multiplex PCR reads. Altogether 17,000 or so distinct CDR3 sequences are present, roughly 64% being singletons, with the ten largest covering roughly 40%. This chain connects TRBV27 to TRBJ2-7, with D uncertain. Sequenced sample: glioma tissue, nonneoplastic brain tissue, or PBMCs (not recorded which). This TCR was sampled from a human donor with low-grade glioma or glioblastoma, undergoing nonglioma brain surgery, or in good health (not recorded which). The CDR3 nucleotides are TGTGCCAGCAGTTTCCTTGAAGGCATCTACGAGCAGTACTTC. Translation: CASSFLEGIYEQYF.